This TCR beta chain was profiled in a study of T cells in Graves' hyperthyroidism and ophthalmopathy. This clonotype was counted only a few times. The CDR3 totals 13 residues. Germline V gene data show CDR1 as DFQATT and CDR2 as SNEGSKA (reference sequence). V lost 6 bases, J lost 2 bases, and 4 bases stayed unmatched. Researchers barred patients who had uncontrolled infection, other autoimmune disease, pregnancy or lactation. The CDR3 regions of TCR beta were amplified from RNA transcripts. HTBI primers were the set used in a first-round RT-PCR of the TCR CDR3. In TCRdb, the multiplex PCR reads were re-called with MiXCR into one record per CDR3 protein. Of around 620,000 distinct CDR3 sequences listed, 15% to 20% were seen once; the top ten hold approximately 3.8%.

This TCR was sampled from a woman in her 30s with Graves' hyperthyroidism. The chain joins TRBV20-1 to TRBJ1-2, with TRBD1 identical over 9 bases. Sequenced material: blood. The CDR3 spells CSARTGGNYGYTF. Here the CDR3 DNA reads TGCAGTGCAAGAACAGGGGGCAACTATGGCTACACCTTC.